This TCR beta chain was sequenced in a study of blood T cells in healthy people across ages. This CDR3 region has 17 residues. Germline CDR1 LGHNA, CDR2 YSLEER. PBMCs numbering at least 6 million were isolated per sample. Primed by a sample-barcoded 5' primer and a J-beta primer mix, a second PCR proceeded for roughly 6 to 12 cycles. TCRdb passed the 5' RACE reads through MiXCR, listing each CDR3 protein once. This table holds 650,000 to 1,000,000 distinct CDR3 sequences, 35% to 50% found once. This receptor was identified in a man aged 80 or over in good health. This chain joins TRBV4-3 and TRBJ2-1; D ambiguous. The J call may be in error: the DNA end matches TRBJ2-7 better. Sequencing was carried out using blood. The CDR3 is CASSQELGFSSYNEQYF. CDR3 nucleotide sequence: TGCGCCAGCAGCCAAGAGCTGGGCTTTAGCTCCTACAATGAGCAGTACTTC.